The clone carrying this TCR beta chain was observed at least ten times. The germline CDR1 and CDR2 sequences are LNHDA and SQIVND (reference sequence). Trimming took 1 base from V and 5 from J, leaving 8 bases between them. The CDR3 loop spans 14 amino acids. Indicated treatment: oral pan-JAK inhibitor, 5-10 mg twice daily. Alopecia areata patients provided lesional scalp punch biopsies and peripheral blood. The sample belongs to a study of CD8+ T cells in alopecia areata. Following RNA extraction, reverse transcription yielded cDNA that acted as the sequencing template. The method was immunoSEQ multiplex PCR; TCRdb's version includes in-frame clones alone and lacks a portion of them. This table holds over 95,000 clones, roughly 64% found once.

The sample here was CD8+ T cells sorted from blood, taken at week 4, from a patient treated with tofacitinib. The receptor comes from a human donor with alopecia areata. V and J are TRBV19 and TRBJ2-2, with unresolved D. In DNA, the CDR3 is TGTGCCAGTAGTATAGGCCCTCTGACCGGGGAGCTGTTTTTT. Its translation: CASSIGPLTGELFF.